This TCR beta chain was identified during a study of breast tumors, draining lymph nodes, adjacent tissues. The lymph nodes were axillary draining lymph nodes from breast cancer patients. TCRdb re-derived calls from the multiplex PCR reads in MiXCR, one entry per CDR3 protein. The repertoire holds 180,000 or so distinct CDR3 sequences, with over 25% as singletons. In regard to this clonotype: Its antigen is unknown. A much larger clone lies one base from this, so it may be a read error.

Study-level findings and limits: Data fit most tumor T cells coming from lymph node, expanding in tumor. Tumors had less TCR diversity than lymph nodes, more than nontumor tissue. That most tumor T cells come from lymph nodes remained unproven. Tumor and nontumor repertoires were significantly more similar in luminal-like than in basal-like breast cancer.

Looked up from germline, CDR1 is SGHAT and CDR2 is FQDESV (reference sequence). CDR3 size: 13 residues. Sequencing was performed on axillary lymph node tissue. This chain links TRBV11-1 with TRBJ1-2; 9 bases map to TRBD1. This receptor was identified in a female donor with breast cancer. Some clones in this sample may be carry-over from other donors' samples. CDR3 sequence reads: CAGSQQGANGYTF. The DNA for the CDR3 is TGTGCCGGCAGCCAACAGGGGGCCAATGGCTACACCTTC.